The 9 T cell receptor beta chains presented below share a single source sample, sequenced in a study of neurological immune-mediated disorders. Described time point: longitudinal time-point 1 (baseline). TCRdb re-called the 5' RACE reads through MiXCR, storing one row per CDR3 protein. Here the sample spans tens of thousands of distinct CDR3 sequences, around 10% being singletons. Specimen: PBMCs. The origin of the receptors is a male donor with HTLV-1-associated myelopathy (HAM/TSP).

V and J are TRBV7-6 and TRBJ1-3; D unresolved. Germline values: CDR1 SGHVS, CDR2 FNYEAQ. Trimming took 5 bases from V and 0 from J, leaving 11 bases between them. This CDR3 contains 15 residues. The CDR3 nucleotides read TGTGCCAGCAGCACCCAGCCAGGCTCTGGAAACACCATATATTTT. Its translation is CASSTQPGSGNTIYF. The full variable domain, with the rest looked up from reference TRBV7-6 and TRBJ1-3, is GAGVSQSPRYKVTKRGQDVALRCDPISGHVSLYWYRQALGQGPEFLTYFNYEAQQDKSGLPNDRFSAERPEGSISTLTIQRTEQRDSAMYRCASSTQPGSGNTIYFGEGSWLTVV.

This clonotype showed up many times. The chain employs TRBV28 and TRBJ2-6, with D tentatively TRBD1 (6 bases). V was clipped by 6 bases and J by 0 bases, with 9 bases between them. CDR1 MDHEN and CDR2 SYDVKM come from the germline V gene. The CDR3 is made up of 15 amino acids. CDR3 DNA sequence: TGTGCCAGCAGCTCGACAGGCTCTGGGGCCAACGTCCTGACTTTC. Translating it yields CASSSTGSGANVLTF. The complete variable domain, with remaining parts taken from reference TRBV28 and TRBJ2-6, reads DVKVTQSSRYLVKRTGEKVFLECVQDMDHENMFWYRQDPGLGLRLIYFSYDVKMKEKGDIPEGYSVSREKKERFSLILESASTNQTSMYLCASSSTGSGANVLTFGAGSRLTVL.

This clonotype appeared many times. The chain links TRBV11-3 to TRBJ2-5, with D hard to call. This CDR3 comprises 13 residues. V dropped 5 bases and J dropped 3 bases, with 10 bases sitting between them. CDR1 SGHNT and CDR2 YENEEA come from the germline V gene. The CDR3 spells CASSPSPKETQYF. The CDR3 coding sequence is TGTGCCAGCAGCCCCTCCCCCAAAGAGACCCAGTACTTC.

This clonotype showed up many times. The chain joins TRBV5-1 to TRBJ2-5; D tentatively reads TRBD1 or TRBD2 (5 bases each). V was clipped by 6 bases and J by 1 base, with 10 bases between them. The CDR3 has 13 residues. CDR1 and CDR2 from the germline V gene are SGHRS and YFSETQ. CDR3 sequence: CASIRDGQETQYF. CDR3 in DNA: TGCGCCAGCATTAGGGACGGCCAAGAGACCCAGTACTTC.

This clonotype was detected many times. V is TRBV6-5 and J is TRBJ2-7, with 11 bases fitting TRBD1. Losses at the gene ends were 2 bases for V and 2 bases for J; bases not matched to a gene: 5. CDR3 length equals 16 residues. Germline loops: CDR1 MNHEY, CDR2 SVGAGI. For the CDR3, the DNA is TGTGCCAGCAGTTACCAAGGGGACAGGGGGGCCTACGAGCAGTACTTC. The encoded protein is CASSYQGDRGAYEQYF.

This clonotype was seen repeatedly, ten times or more. The chain carries TRBV11-2 and TRBJ1-5, with a possible D match to TRBD1 (6 bases). Germline CDR1 is SGHAT and CDR2 is FQNNGV. V was pared by 0 bases and J by 4 bases, with 10 bases between. The CDR3 spans 15 residues. CDR3 sequence: CASSLDPTGNQPQHF. DNA for the CDR3: TGTGCCAGCAGCTTAGACCCCACAGGGAATCAGCCCCAGCATTTT. The variable domain in full, completed from reference TRBV11-2 and TRBJ1-5, reads EAGVAQSPRYKIIEKRQSVAFWCNPISGHATLYWYQQILGQGPKLLIQFQNNGVVDDSQLPKDRFSAERLKGVDSTLKIQPAKLEDSAVYLCASSLDPTGNQPQHFGDGTRLSIL.

This clonotype was counted ten times or more. The V and J genes are TRBV3-1 and TRBJ1-6; 7 nucleotides match TRBD1. V lost 9 bases and J lost 2; bases outside the gene matches: 4. Germline V gives CDR1 LGHDT, CDR2 YNNKEL (reference sequence). This CDR3 is built from 14 residues. Here the CDR3 reads CASRQGPYNSPLHF. The CDR3 nucleotides are TGTGCCAGTCGACAGGGTCCCTATAATTCACCCCTCCACTTT.

Many counts were recorded for this clonotype. The V gene is TRBV4-3, the J gene TRBJ2-5; 13 bases map to TRBD2. Looked up from germline, CDR1 is LGHNA and CDR2 is YSLEER. V dropped 3 bases and J dropped 1; count of bases not matched to a gene: 5. The CDR3 length is 17 residues. The CDR3 loop is CASSHSRTSGGQETQYF. The DNA of the CDR3 is TGCGCCAGCAGCCACTCTCGGACTAGCGGGGGCCAAGAGACCCAGTACTTC.

This clonotype was counted at least ten times. The rearrangement uses TRBV28 and TRBJ2-2; D remains ambiguous. V gave up 7 bases and J gave up 7 bases, with 13 bases separating them. The CDR3 runs 13 residues. Germline-derived CDR1 and CDR2 are MDHEN and SYDVKM. DNA for the CDR3: TGTGCCAGCACCCCAACATTTGGCGGGGAGCTGTTTTTT. Protein: CASTPTFGGELFF.